This T cell receptor (beta chain) is from a study of blood T cells in healthy people across ages (dated by TCRdb to 2013 to 2016). For context, the study as a whole: In model experiments, template switching captured roughly one uniquely barcoded TCR beta cDNA molecule for every two T cells. Using deep sequencing normalized with unique cDNA molecular identifiers, the study measured how TCR beta repertoire diversity changes with age. Donors were grouped into four age groups: young (average roughly 17 years), middle-aged (39), aged (around 60) and long-lived (about 89). To avoid experimental bias, donors of different ages were randomly spread across the sequencing lanes. Using the same blood draw, the study looked at two additional independent replicas of 1 million unique cDNA reads for two donors, one aged 18 to 30 and the other aged 80 or older. General conclusions and limits of the study: Since profiling was done on bulk unsorted PBMCs, naive and antigen-experienced compartments could not be conclusively compared. The CMV infection status of donors was not known, potentially confounding age-related changes in expanded clonotypes. A strong correlation was found between observed TCR beta diversity and the percentage of naive T cells measured by flow cytometry. As age increased, observed TCR beta diversity per million T cells dropped in a roughly linear way, and a significant reduction was already evident by age about 36. Compared with the aged group, the long-lived group had more naive CD4+ T cells, fewer expanded clones and increased TCR diversity, a pattern suggesting age selection. Estimates of total diversity from one million sequenced T cells were regarded as lower bounds and underestimates.

The library was obtained by 5' RACE. For sequencing, an Illumina HiSeq 2500 was employed. The second PCR ran for roughly 7 to 11 cycles and used a J-beta primer mix along with a sample-barcoded 5' primer. A unique molecular identifier was introduced onto each TCR beta cDNA molecule by a template-switch 5' adaptor carrying 12 random nucleotides. At least 3 million CDR3-containing paired-end reads were obtained from each sample. First-strand cDNA synthesis was performed from all RNA using the Mint cDNA synthesis kit, with priming by a TRBC-specific oligonucleotide. Following uracil-DNA glycosylase treatment, a first 18-cycle PCR with universal primers M1SS and BC2_uni_R was performed on all cDNA. Turning to the authors' computational methods: For normalization, 1 million high-quality reads, each with a distinct molecular identifier, were randomly selected from each sample. Reads with shared molecular identifiers were discarded instead of being binned into consensus sequences. CDR3 identification, clonotype clustering and error correction used MiTCR with a Q25 quality threshold and the strictest error-elimination algorithm. A nonparametric unseen species model with Euler transformation was used to estimate lower-bound total TCR beta diversity. Through fastp at Q25 and MiXCR, TCRdb rebuilt clones from the public reads, retaining in-frame beta chains. Rows with one shared CDR3 protein collapse into an entry with the most common genes and DNA. The V and J calls, along with clone size, are taken from TCRdb and not from the paper's own processing. Present in this sample are more than 650,000 distinct CDR3 sequences, 22% of which were seen just once. The ten largest clones add up to 22% of the sample.

The cysteine opens and the valine closes a CDR3 of 15 amino acids. Solely the CDR3 DNA is kept, with 45 bases framed from the first base. CDR1 and CDR2, per the germline V gene, are MNHEY and SVGEGT. The approximately 40 donors, aged about 6 to 95 years, were systemically healthy Caucasian individuals from Russia. Each donor gave approximately 9.3 milliliters of peripheral blood, collected into EDTA-treated Vacutainer tubes. Ficoll-Paque density-gradient centrifugation was used to isolate PBMCs, with at least 7 million per sample. Total RNA, at least 6 micrograms per sample, was extracted from PBMCs with Trizol reagent. The percentages of naive CD45RAhigh/CD27high T cells were determined by flow cytometry on a PBMC aliquot from every donor. The table lists this clonotype with a few counts. Its antigen is still unknown. No base qualities exist here, and no much larger clone lies one base off it.

The chain is encoded by TRBV6-2 or TRBV6-3 joined to TRBJ2-5; a weak D assignment points to TRBD1 (6 bases agree). The last part of the DNA fits TRBJ2-7 better; the J call may be wrong. The origin of this receptor is a man in his sixties or seventies in good health. The source material was blood. The CDR3 region has the sequence CASSSGQTISYEQYV. The DNA sequence reads TGTGCCAGCAGTTCAGGACAGACCATTTCCTACGAGCAGTACGTC.